This is a list of T cell receptor beta chains from one sample in a study of blood T cell repertoires in COVID-19. Method: immunoSEQ multiplex PCR; TCRdb's copy keeps in-frame clones and lacks some. The table shows tens of thousands of clones, with 60% to 85% occurring only once. Sequencing was carried out using peripheral blood. These TCRs come from a man aged 70 or older with acute or convalescent COVID-19. Both conserved end residues are part of each CDR3. A D gene is named only where the DNA matches it firmly. Some rows mark clone size as missing; the rest say once, few, many or name a class of expanded clone.

j_gene: TRBJ2-7; v_gene: TRBV7-8; d_gene: TRBD2; abundance: .; CDR3aa: CASSSSGRLGEQYF; CDR3nt: TGTGCCAGCAGCTCTAGCGGGAGGCTAGGGGAGCAGTACTTC
j_gene: TRBJ2-3; v_gene: TRBV13; d_gene: TRBD2; abundance: .; CDR3aa: CASSPGLAATDTQYF; CDR3nt: TGTGCCAGCAGCCCGGGACTAGCGGCCACAGATACGCAGTATTTT
j_gene: TRBJ1-2; v_gene: TRBV5-6; d_gene: TRBD1; abundance: .; CDR3aa: CASSRQGSNYGYTF; CDR3nt: TGTGCCAGCAGCAGACAGGGATCTAACTATGGCTACACCTTC
j_gene: TRBJ2-3; v_gene: TRBV11-3; d_gene: .; abundance: .; CDR3aa: CASSRKTTSGSTDTQYF; CDR3nt: TGTGCCAGCAGCCGAAAAACCACATCGGGGTCTACAGATACGCAGTATTTT
j_gene: TRBJ1-2; v_gene: TRBV28; d_gene: TRBD1; abundance: .; CDR3aa: CASRSLSTGGANGYTF; CDR3nt: TGTGCCAGCAGATCTCTGTCGACAGGGGGCGCTAATGGCTACACCTTC
j_gene: TRBJ2-1; v_gene: TRBV7-9; d_gene: .; abundance: .; CDR3aa: CASSQRSSSYNEQFF; CDR3nt: TGTGCCAGCAGCCAACGATCGAGCTCCTACAATGAGCAGTTCTTC
j_gene: TRBJ2-2; v_gene: TRBV9; d_gene: TRBD1; abundance: .; CDR3aa: CASSPRTGQTGELFF; CDR3nt: TGTGCCAGCAGCCCCCGGACAGGTCAGACCGGGGAGCTGTTTTTT
j_gene: TRBJ1-1; v_gene: TRBV9; d_gene: TRBD1; abundance: few; CDR3aa: CASSTGAGNTEAFF; CDR3nt: TGTGCCAGCAGCACAGGGGCGGGGAACACTGAAGCTTTCTTT
j_gene: TRBJ1-3; v_gene: TRBV5-4; d_gene: .; abundance: .; CDR3aa: CASSLVPGGNTIYF; CDR3nt: TGTGCCAGCAGCTTGGTTCCAGGGGGAAACACCATATATTTT
j_gene: TRBJ1-1; v_gene: TRBV6-4; d_gene: .; abundance: .; CDR3aa: CASSRSEGARNTEAFF; CDR3nt: TGTGCCAGCAGCCGATCTGAAGGGGCCCGGAACACTGAAGCTTTCTTT
j_gene: TRBJ1-2; v_gene: TRBV5-4; d_gene: TRBD1; abundance: once; CDR3aa: CASSLAGQGASYGYTF; CDR3nt: TGTGCCAGCAGCTTGGCTGGGCAGGGGGCATCCTATGGCTACACCTTC
j_gene: TRBJ1-4; v_gene: TRBV7-9; d_gene: TRBD1; abundance: .; CDR3aa: CASSLDSNRGNFEKLFF; CDR3nt: TGTGCCAGCAGCTTAGACAGTAACAGGGGGAATTTTGAAAAACTGTTTTTT
j_gene: TRBJ1-2; v_gene: TRBV3-1/TRBV3-2; d_gene: .; abundance: .; CDR3aa: CASTPRGTGYGYTF; CDR3nt: TGTGCCAGCACCCCACGAGGGACTGGCTATGGCTACACCTTC
j_gene: TRBJ2-3; v_gene: TRBV10-3; d_gene: TRBD2; abundance: .; CDR3aa: CAISEGGLGTDTQYF; CDR3nt: TGTGCCATCAGTGAAGGGGGACTAGGCACAGATACGCAGTATTTT
j_gene: TRBJ1-1; v_gene: TRBV7-3; d_gene: .; abundance: once; CDR3aa: CASSLNRGGLGTEAFF; CDR3nt: TGTGCCAGCAGCTTAAATCGTGGTGGGCTCGGCACTGAAGCTTTCTTT
j_gene: TRBJ2-3; v_gene: TRBV7-9; d_gene: TRBD1; abundance: .; CDR3aa: CASSLVQGTVTDTQYF; CDR3nt: TGTGCCAGCAGCTTAGTACAGGGGACGGTCACAGATACGCAGTATTTT
j_gene: TRBJ1-3; v_gene: TRBV21-1; d_gene: .; abundance: .; CDR3aa: CGGGGNTIYF; CDR3nt: TGTGGGGGGGGTGGAAACACCATATATTTT
j_gene: TRBJ1-3; v_gene: TRBV19; d_gene: .; abundance: .; CDR3aa: CASVLQVGGSGNTIYF; CDR3nt: TGTGCCAGTGTCCTGCAGGTGGGGGGATCTGGAAACACCATATATTTT
j_gene: TRBJ2-3; v_gene: TRBV5-1; d_gene: TRBD1; abundance: .; CDR3aa: CASSLTGEDTQYF; CDR3nt: TGCGCCAGCAGCTTGACAGGGGAGGATACGCAGTATTTT
j_gene: TRBJ2-1; v_gene: TRBV24-1; d_gene: TRBD2; abundance: .; CDR3aa: CATGPQGGVGEQFF; CDR3nt: TGTGCCACCGGTCCGCAGGGAGGGGTAGGTGAGCAGTTCTTC
j_gene: TRBJ2-4; v_gene: TRBV18; d_gene: TRBD2; abundance: once; CDR3aa: CASSLQMPTSGGSLAKNIQYF; CDR3nt: TGTGCCAGCTCACTACAAATGCCGACTAGCGGGGGATCACTAGCCAAAAACATTCAGTACTTC
j_gene: TRBJ2-4; v_gene: TRBV11-3; d_gene: TRBD1; abundance: .; CDR3aa: CASSLGGQRNIQYF; CDR3nt: TGTGCCAGCAGCTTAGGGGGACAGAGAAACATTCAGTACTTC
j_gene: TRBJ2-7; v_gene: TRBV29-1; d_gene: .; abundance: .; CDR3aa: CSVGGGAGSEQYF; CDR3nt: TGCAGCGTTGGGGGGGGCGCGGGGTCCGAGCAGTACTTC
j_gene: TRBJ2-7; v_gene: TRBV29-1; d_gene: TRBD2; abundance: .; CDR3aa: CSVAGVDEQYF; CDR3nt: TGCAGCGTAGCGGGAGTGGACGAGCAGTACTTC
j_gene: TRBJ1-2; v_gene: TRBV5-6; d_gene: TRBD1; abundance: .; CDR3aa: CASSKGGAYYGYTF; CDR3nt: TGTGCCAGCAGCAAAGGGGGCGCTTACTATGGCTACACCTTC
j_gene: TRBJ1-5; v_gene: TRBV5-6; d_gene: .; abundance: once; CDR3aa: CASSLGNREQGNQPQHF; CDR3nt: TGTGCCAGCAGCCTTGGTAACAGGGAACAGGGCAATCAGCCCCAGCATTTT
j_gene: TRBJ1-1; v_gene: TRBV6-5; d_gene: .; abundance: .; CDR3aa: CASSPAYILNTEAFF; CDR3nt: TGTGCCAGCAGTCCCGCGTATATCCTGAACACTGAAGCTTTCTTT